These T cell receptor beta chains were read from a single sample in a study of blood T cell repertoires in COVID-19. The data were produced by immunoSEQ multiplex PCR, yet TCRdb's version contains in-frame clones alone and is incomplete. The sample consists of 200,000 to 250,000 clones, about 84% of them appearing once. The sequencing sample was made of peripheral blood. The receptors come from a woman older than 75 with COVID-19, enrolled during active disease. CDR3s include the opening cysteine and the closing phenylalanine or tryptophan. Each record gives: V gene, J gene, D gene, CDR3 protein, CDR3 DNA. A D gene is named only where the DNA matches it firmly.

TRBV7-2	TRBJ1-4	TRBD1	CASSFRGRTNEKLFF	TGTGCCAGCAGCTTCAGGGGGCGAACTAATGAAAAACTGTTTTTT
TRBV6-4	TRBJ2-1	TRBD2	CASSVFPSGGYNEQFF	TGTGCCAGCAGTGTGTTCCCTAGCGGGGGCTACAATGAGCAGTTCTTC
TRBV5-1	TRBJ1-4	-	CASSYGQQGNEKLFF	TGCGCCAGCAGCTATGGGCAGCAGGGCAATGAAAAACTGTTTTTT
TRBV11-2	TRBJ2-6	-	CASSLRGPSSGANVLTF	TGTGCCAGCAGCCTCAGGGGCCCTAGCTCTGGGGCCAACGTCCTGACTTTC
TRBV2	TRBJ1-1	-	CASSLYTEAFF	TGTGCCAGCAGTTTATACACTGAAGCTTTCTTT
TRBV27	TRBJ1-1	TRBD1	CASIGQALGDTEAFF	TGTGCCAGCATAGGACAGGCCCTCGGGGACACTGAAGCTTTCTTT
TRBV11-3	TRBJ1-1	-	CASSFDSSNTEAFF	TGTGCCAGCAGCTTTGACAGCTCGAACACTGAAGCTTTCTTT
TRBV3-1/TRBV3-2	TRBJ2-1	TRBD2	CASSQGGGSYNEQFF	TGTGCCAGCAGCCAAGGCGGGGGGTCCTACAATGAGCAGTTCTTC
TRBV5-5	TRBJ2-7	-	CASSLAGLSLTYEQYF	TGTGCCAGCAGCTTGGCGGGGTTGTCCCTTACTTACGAGCAGTACTTC
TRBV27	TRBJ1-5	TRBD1	CASSWDREQPQHF	TGTGCCAGCAGTTGGGACAGGGAGCAGCCCCAGCATTTT
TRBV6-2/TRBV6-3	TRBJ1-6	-	CASSYFGDSPLHF	TGTGCCAGCAGTTACTTCGGGGATTCACCCCTCCACTTT
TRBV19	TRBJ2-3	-	CASSTLNGHSTDTQYF	TGTGCCAGTAGTACCCTAAATGGGCATAGCACAGATACGCAGTATTTT